The 2 T cell receptor beta chains presented below share a single source sample, sequenced in a study of metastatic and nonmetastatic thyroid tumors. With MiXCR, TCRdb called clones anew from the PCR reads. The table has just under 20,000 clones, under 35% seen once; the top ten hold less than 7%. Thyroid surgery took place with no prior treatment in any patient. Sequencing used blood. Source of these receptors: a female donor with papillary thyroid cancer or a benign thyroid nodule (not recorded which). Some clones in this sample may be carry-over from other donors' samples.

This clone was seen ten or more times. CDR3 DNA: TGTGCCAGCAGCTTAGGTTGGGGGCCTAGCTCTGGAAACACCATATATTTT. Translating gives CASSLGWGPSSGNTIYF. V is TRBV11-2 and J is TRBJ1-3; D possibly corresponds to TRBD1 (6 bases). Trimming removed 1 base at V and 0 bases at J, with 13 bases between. The CDR3 spans 17 residues. Germline V gene lookup returns CDR1 SGHAT and CDR2 FQNNGV.

The chain links TRBV18 to TRBJ2-7; TRBD2 might be the D (6 bases). Germline lookup yields CDR1 KGHSH and CDR2 LQKENI. Trimming cost V 1 base and J 4 bases, with 14 bases left between them. This CDR3 is 15 amino acids long. In nucleotides, the CDR3 is TGTGCCAGCTCACCACGGCGGGGCGACCCGTACGAGCAGTACTTC. It encodes CASSPRRGDPYEQYF.